This T cell receptor beta chain was sequenced during a study of shared T cell receptors in the human thymus. Per the germline V gene, CDR1 is WSHSY and CDR2 is SAAADI. The V end lost 5 bases, the J end lost 3 bases, and 29 bases lay between the germline ends. This CDR3 spans 20 amino acids. Repertoires were generated with immunoSEQ multiplex PCR, while TCRdb's copy carries only in-frame clones and drops some. The top ten hold roughly 0.0086% of the sample, which has more than 550,000 clones, 70% to 90% seen once. These records were also assigned to another study, of human thymus T cells. This second report adds: Thymus was obtained from resections taken during corrective heart surgery. Across thymic and blood repertoires, the usage of V and J genes appeared to be biased.

The chain recombines TRBV10-2 with TRBJ2-1; D possibly corresponds to TRBD2 (6 bases). The source is a boy less than two years old with a congenital heart defect. Sequencing input: thymocytes. The CDR3 coding sequence is TGCGCCAGCAGTCCCATAGTTAAGCGGGTGCGACACGCTAACTACAATGAGCAGTTCTTC. It yields the protein CASSPIVKRVRHANYNEQFF.